Sequencing of this T cell receptor beta chain was carried out in a study of T cell repertoires in ileal Crohn's disease. Study at large: About half received postoperative treatment, roughly ten with thiopurines and approximately 19 anti-TNF.

The CDR3 length is 17 residues. V was pared by 5 bases and J by 2 bases, with 16 bases between. Looked up from germline, CDR1 is SGHTA and CDR2 is FQGNSA. Assay used: immunoSEQ multiplex PCR; TCRdb lists only in-frame clones, some missing. In the table there are over a thousand clones, approximately 82% of which are singletons. The receptor comes from an adult with Crohn's disease. V and J are TRBV7-2 and TRBJ2-6; weak D call: TRBD2 (7 bases). The specimen was ileal tissue. CDR3 amino acids: CASSANRGGAGANVLTF. The DNA for the CDR3 is TGTGCCAGCAGCGCAAATAGGGGGGGGGCTGGGGCCAACGTCCTGACTTTC.